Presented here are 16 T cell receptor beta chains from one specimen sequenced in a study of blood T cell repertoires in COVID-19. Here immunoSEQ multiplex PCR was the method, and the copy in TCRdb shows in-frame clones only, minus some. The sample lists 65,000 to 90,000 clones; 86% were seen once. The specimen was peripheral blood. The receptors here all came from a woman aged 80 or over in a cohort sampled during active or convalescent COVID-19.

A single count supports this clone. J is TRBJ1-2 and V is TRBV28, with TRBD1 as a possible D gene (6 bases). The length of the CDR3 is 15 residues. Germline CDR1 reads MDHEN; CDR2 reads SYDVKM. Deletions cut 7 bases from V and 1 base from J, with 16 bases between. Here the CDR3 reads CASIEGGTNNYGYTF. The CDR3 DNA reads TGTGCCAGCATCGAGGGAGGGACAAATAACTATGGCTACACCTTC.

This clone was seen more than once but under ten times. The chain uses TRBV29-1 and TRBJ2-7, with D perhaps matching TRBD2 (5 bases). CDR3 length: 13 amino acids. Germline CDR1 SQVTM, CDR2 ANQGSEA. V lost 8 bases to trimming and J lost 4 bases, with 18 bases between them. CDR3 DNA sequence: TGCAGCTCGGGCCTAGCCTTGTATTACGAGCAGTACGTC. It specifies CSSGLALYYEQYV.

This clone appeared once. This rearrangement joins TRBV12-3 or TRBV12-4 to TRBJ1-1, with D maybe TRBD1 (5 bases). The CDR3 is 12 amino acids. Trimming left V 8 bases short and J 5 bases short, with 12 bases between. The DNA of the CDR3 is TGTGCCAGCGTCTGGGGGGGTACTGAAGCTTTCTTT. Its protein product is CASVWGGTEAFF.

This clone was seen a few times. The CDR3 reads CASSAQQGAGEQFF. For the CDR3, the DNA is TGCGCCAGCAGCGCCCAACAGGGGGCTGGTGAGCAGTTCTTC. The chain has TRBV5-1 and TRBJ2-1, with 9 nucleotides matching TRBD1. This CDR3 is built from 14 residues. V lost 4 bases and J lost 9; bases outside the gene matches: 8. The V gene's germline CDR1 is SGHRS and CDR2 YFSETQ.

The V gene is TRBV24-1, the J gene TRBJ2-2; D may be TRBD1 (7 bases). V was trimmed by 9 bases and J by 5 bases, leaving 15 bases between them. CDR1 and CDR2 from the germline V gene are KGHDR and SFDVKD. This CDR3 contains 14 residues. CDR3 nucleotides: TGTGCCACCGAGGAGGGGGCGTTGACCGGGGAGCTGTTTTTT. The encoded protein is CATEEGALTGELFF.

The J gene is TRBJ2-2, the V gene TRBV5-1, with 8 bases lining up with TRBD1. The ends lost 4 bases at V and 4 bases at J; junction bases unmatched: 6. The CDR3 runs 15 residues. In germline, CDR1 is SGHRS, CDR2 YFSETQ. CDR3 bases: TGCGCCAGCAGCGGTCAGGGGGCGGGCACCGGGGAGCTGTTTTTT. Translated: CASSGQGAGTGELFF.

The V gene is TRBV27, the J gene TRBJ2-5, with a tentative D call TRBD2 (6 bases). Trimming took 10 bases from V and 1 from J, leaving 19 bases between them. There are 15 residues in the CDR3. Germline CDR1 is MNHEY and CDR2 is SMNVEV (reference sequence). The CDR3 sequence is CATWEAGRFQETQYF. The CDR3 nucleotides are TGTGCCACTTGGGAGGCAGGGAGGTTCCAAGAGACCCAGTACTTC.

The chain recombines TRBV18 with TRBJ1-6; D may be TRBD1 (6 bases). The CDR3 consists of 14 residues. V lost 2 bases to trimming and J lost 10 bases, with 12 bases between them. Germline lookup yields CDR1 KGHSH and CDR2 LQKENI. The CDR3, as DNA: TGTGCCAGCTCACCAATACAGGGAGAGTCACCCCTCCACTTT. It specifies CASSPIQGESPLHF.

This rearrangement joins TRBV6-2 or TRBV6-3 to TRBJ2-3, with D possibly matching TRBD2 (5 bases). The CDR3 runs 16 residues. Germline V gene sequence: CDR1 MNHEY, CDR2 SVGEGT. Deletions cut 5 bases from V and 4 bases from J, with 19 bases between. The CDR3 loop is CASSLNGISHPDTQYF. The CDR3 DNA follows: TGTGCCAGCAGTCTCAACGGGATCTCCCACCCAGATACGCAGTATTTT.

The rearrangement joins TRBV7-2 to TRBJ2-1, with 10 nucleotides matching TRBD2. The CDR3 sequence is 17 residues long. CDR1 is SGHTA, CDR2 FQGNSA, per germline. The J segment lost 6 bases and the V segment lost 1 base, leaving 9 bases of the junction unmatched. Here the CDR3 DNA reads TGTGCCAGCAGCTTAGACCATCCAGCGGGAGGGCTCAATGAGCAGTTCTTC. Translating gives CASSLDHPAGGLNEQFF.

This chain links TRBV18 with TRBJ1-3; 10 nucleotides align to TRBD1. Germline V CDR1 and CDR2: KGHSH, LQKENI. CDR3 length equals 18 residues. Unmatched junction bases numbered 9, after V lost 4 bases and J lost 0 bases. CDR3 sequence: CASSQSPGQGNSGNTIYF. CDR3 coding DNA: TGTGCCAGCTCACAAAGCCCGGGACAGGGGAACTCTGGAAACACCATATATTTT.

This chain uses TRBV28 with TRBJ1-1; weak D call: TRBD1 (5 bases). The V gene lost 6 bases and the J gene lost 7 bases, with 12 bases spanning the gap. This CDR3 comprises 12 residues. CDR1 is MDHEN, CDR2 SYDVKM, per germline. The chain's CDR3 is CASRSGAGEAFF. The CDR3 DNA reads TGTGCCAGCAGGTCTGGGGCCGGTGAAGCTTTCTTT.

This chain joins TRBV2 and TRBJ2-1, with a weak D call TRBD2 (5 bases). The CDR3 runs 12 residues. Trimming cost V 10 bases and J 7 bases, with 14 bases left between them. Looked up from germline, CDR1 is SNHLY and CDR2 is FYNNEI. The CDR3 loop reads CAIRETGNEQFF. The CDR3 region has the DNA TGTGCCATACGAGAAACGGGGAATGAGCAGTTCTTC.

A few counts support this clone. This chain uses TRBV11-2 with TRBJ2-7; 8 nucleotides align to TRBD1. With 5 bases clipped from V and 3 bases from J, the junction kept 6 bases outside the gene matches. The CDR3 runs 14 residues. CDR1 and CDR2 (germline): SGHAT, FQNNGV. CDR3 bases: TGTGCCAGCAGCCGATTGACAGGGGTCTACGAGCAGTACGTC. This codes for CASSRLTGVYEQYV.

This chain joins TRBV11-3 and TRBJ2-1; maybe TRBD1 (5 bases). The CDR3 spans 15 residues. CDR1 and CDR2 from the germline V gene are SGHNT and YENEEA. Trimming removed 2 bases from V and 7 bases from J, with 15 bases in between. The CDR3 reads CASSLRTTRWNEQFF. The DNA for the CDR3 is TGTGCCAGCAGCTTACGGACAACCCGTTGGAATGAGCAGTTCTTC.

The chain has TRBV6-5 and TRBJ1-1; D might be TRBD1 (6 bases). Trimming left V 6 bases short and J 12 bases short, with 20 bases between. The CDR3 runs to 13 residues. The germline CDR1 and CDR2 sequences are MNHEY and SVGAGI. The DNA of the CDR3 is TGTGCCAGCAGGGTCTCGCAGGGGCTCTCGACTTTCTTT. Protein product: CASRVSQGLSTFF.